Sequencing of this TCR beta chain was carried out in a study of OX40 agonist ivuxolimab in advanced cancers. Study background: Partial responses were achieved by three patients: one hepatocellular carcinoma, two cutaneous melanoma.

The repertoire was sequenced with immunoSEQ multiplex PCR; TCRdb's copy has only in-frame clones and lacks some. The data hold about 32,000 clones, with roughly 87% observed a single time. The CDR3 runs to 12 residues. Per germline, CDR1 MDHEN and CDR2 SYDVKM. Trimming removed 6 bases at V and 6 bases at J, with 11 bases between. This clone appeared a single time. The J gene is TRBJ1-1, the V gene TRBV28; no definite D call. The TCR sequence derives from an adult with an advanced solid tumor such as melanoma, head and neck, liver or kidney cancer. The starting material was CD4+ or CD8+ T cells sorted from blood, obtained in a trial of the OX40 agonist ivuxolimab. The CDR3 sequence is CASSFTGSEAFF. CDR3 DNA sequence: TGTGCCAGCAGCTTTACCGGGTCTGAAGCTTTCTTT.